Included here is one TCR beta chain sequence, with context. Authors' data handling: For nucleated cells, counts were estimated from reference gene primer amplification. Sequenced by immunoSEQ multiplex PCR; TCRdb stores in-frame clones only, minus some. That table supplies the V and J calls and clone size; D and trimming were determined from the DNA. The top ten clones hold 5.5% to 8.5% of a sample with some 240,000 clones, around 81% of them seen once. The data stem from a study of blood T cell repertoires in COVID-19. Study information: Some COVID-19 samples were acute and others convalescent; all came from the United States, Italy and Spain.

The TCR originated in a woman in her seventies with acute or convalescent COVID-19. Sequenced sample: peripheral blood.

The CDR3, as DNA: TGTGCCATCAGTGAGCGAGAGACCCAGTACTTC. This gives the protein CAISERETQYF. The chain employs TRBV10-3 and TRBJ2-5; D unresolved. This CDR3 contains 11 residues. V shed 2 bases and J shed 4 bases, with 2 bases lying between them. Germline-derived CDR1 and CDR2 are ENHRY and SYGVKD.